This TCR beta chain was sequenced in a study of blood T cell repertoires in COVID-19. Study context: Italy, Spain and the United States were the sources of the convalescent and acute COVID-19 samples. In each case, the material was cDNA or gDNA derived from T cells, B-cell-depleted T cells, or PBMCs.

Germline-derived CDR1 and CDR2 are MDHEN and SYDVKM. Between the trimmed V and J ends, which lost 1 base and 1 base, there was a span of 10 bases. This CDR3 contains 15 residues. Authors' processing steps: Nucleated cell counts were estimated from reference gene primer amplification. Data came from immunoSEQ multiplex PCR; TCRdb stores just in-frame clones and leaves some out. The DNA was the basis for D and trimming; V, J and clone size are from that table. The repertoire holds around 250,000 clones, with roughly 82% as singletons. The sequenced material came from peripheral blood. The V call is TRBV28, the J call TRBJ1-2, with D unclear. The TCR originated in an elderly man with acute or convalescent COVID-19. This CDR3 reads CASSLLLPLNYGYTF. DNA of the CDR3: TGTGCCAGCAGTTTATTACTTCCACTTAACTATGGCTACACCTTC.